A selection of T cell receptor beta chains follows, all from one sample in a study of T-cell reconstitution after alpha-beta-depleted transplantation in children. MiXCR, applied by TCRdb to the PCR reads, yields one record per CDR3 protein. The profile shows about 580,000 distinct CDR3 sequences, 20% to 25% of them singletons. The sample here was PBMCs, mostly from graft donor cells, taken 360 days after TCRalphabeta/CD19-depleted stem cell transplant. These receptors all come from a boy less than two years old who had a stem cell transplant for acute myeloid leukemia, so the T cells may come from the graft donor. The CDR3 runs from the conserved cysteine through the conserved F or W.

V	length	J	CDR3
TRBV12-3/TRBV12-4	16	TRBJ1-3	CASSLLPEGTGNTIYF
TRBV5-1	15	TRBJ2-3	CASSLAGMFSDTQYF
TRBV20-1	12	TRBJ2-2	CSASSVPGELFF
TRBV2	12	TRBJ2-1	CASSPSGRGQFF
TRBV6-6	13	TRBJ2-3	CATAGQTTDTQYF
TRBV24-1	19	TRBJ2-3	CATSGPDGRSLFSTDTQYF
TRBV20-1	17	TRBJ1-5	CSASRIVSWVETQPQHF
TRBV19	13	TRBJ2-4	CASSIAREGIQYF
TRBV20-1	12	TRBJ2-3	CSAMVGTDTQYF
TRBV7-2	16	TRBJ2-5	CASSPTAVDGWETQYF
TRBV7-9	16	TRBJ2-5	CASSPFGGGYQETQYF
TRBV20-1	17	TRBJ2-2	CSARGLAGGSNTGELFF
TRBV20-1	13	TRBJ2-7	CSARDFRGGEQYF
TRBV28	15	TRBJ2-2	CASSNGRLNTGELFF
TRBV15	16	TRBJ1-4	CATSRERTGLNEKLFF
TRBV4-3	14	TRBJ2-7	CASSQDLGGYEQYF
TRBV4-3	15	TRBJ2-3	CASSQPGTGTDTQYF
TRBV19	15	TRBJ1-2	CASSIILGQSYGYTF
TRBV29-1	11	TRBJ2-7	CSVSDSYEQYF
TRBV2	19	TRBJ2-3	CAISYPRRSPSLGADTQYF
TRBV7-3	15	TRBJ2-1	CASSRGTSDYNEQFF
TRBV12-5	16	TRBJ1-1	CASGYRVGELNTEAFF
TRBV7-9	12	TRBJ1-2	CASSPGFYGYTF
TRBV29-1	14	TRBJ1-5	CSVEISRRNQPQHF
TRBV25-1	14	TRBJ2-1	CASSRQFSYNEQFF
TRBV5-1	20	TRBJ2-1	CASSRTGGFQEGPRSNEQFF
TRBV20-1	14	TRBJ1-2	CSARWEGVSYGYTF
TRBV6-4	13	TRBJ2-1	CASSDSELNEQFF
TRBV20-1	17	TRBJ2-7	CSARDPNRGFAAYEQYF
TRBV12-3/TRBV12-4	17	TRBJ2-5	CASSSLGLAGARETQYF